The 28 T cell receptor beta chains below were found in one sample sequenced in a study of human thymus T cells. Generated by immunoSEQ multiplex PCR, the TCRdb table keeps only in-frame clones and is missing some. The sample holds some 130,000 clones, around 94% seen once. Thymic tissue was derived from resections collected during corrective heart surgery. The source material was thymus tissue. These receptors originate from a boy in the first two years of life with a congenital heart defect but otherwise immunologically healthy.

The rearrangement joins TRBV15 to TRBJ2-5; TRBD1 aligns across 9 bases. Trimming removed 3 bases from V and 1 base from J; junction bases left unmatched: 3. Germline lookup yields CDR1 LNHNV and CDR2 YYDKDF (reference sequence). This CDR3 is built from 15 residues. CDR3 loop: CATSRGQGTQETQYF. As DNA, the CDR3 is TGTGCCACCAGCAGGGGACAGGGAACCCAAGAGACCCAGTACTTC.

The rearrangement links TRBV18 to TRBJ2-5, with TRBD1 matching over 9 bases. CDR1 and CDR2 from the germline V gene are KGHSH and LQKENI. Trimming cost V 3 bases and J 2 bases; bases outside gene matches: 13. The CDR3 has 18 residues. The CDR3 spells CASSPPNRGLSGQETQYF. CDR3 bases: TGTGCCAGCTCACCCCCTAACAGGGGGCTGAGCGGGCAAGAGACCCAGTACTTC.

The CDR3, as DNA: TGCGCCAGCAGCCAGGCATTAAAAGGACAGATGAACACTGAAGCTTTCTTT. The encoded protein is CASSQALKGQMNTEAFF. This chain links TRBV4-3 with TRBJ1-1, with D maybe TRBD1 (6 bases). The V and J ends lost 3 bases and 0 bases respectively, with 17 bases between them. Germline CDR1 is LGHNA and CDR2 is YSLEER. This CDR3 has 17 amino acids.

As DNA, the CDR3 is TGTGCCAGCAGTTTAAGCGGGGGGGCCTACGAGCAGTACTTC. Translated: CASSLSGGAYEQYF. The chain combines TRBV28 with TRBJ2-7; 10 bases align to TRBD2. This CDR3 comprises 14 residues. V shed 2 bases and J 2 bases; nucleotides not matched to a gene: 0. Germline V gene data show CDR1 as MDHEN and CDR2 as SYDVKM.

The chain employs TRBV21-1 and TRBJ2-7; the DNA was not used to check the table's D call, TRBD1. TRBV21-1 is noted as a pseudogene. The CDR3 sequence is 16 residues long. The CDR3 DNA is TGTGCCAGCAGAACCGAGGGTGACAGGGACTCCTACGAGCAGTACTTC. This gives the protein CASRTEGDRDSYEQYF.

The chain recombines TRBV28 with TRBJ2-7, with TRBD1 matching 9 bases. This CDR3 is built from 13 residues. Germline values: CDR1 MDHEN, CDR2 SYDVKM. V trimming: 8 bases; J trimming: 3 bases; junction bases outside the gene matches: 5. The CDR3 DNA sequence: TGTGCCAGCCGTTCGGACAGGGGCTACGAGCAGTACTTC. Translating it yields CASRSDRGYEQYF.

J is TRBJ2-2 and V is TRBV6-5, with D possibly being TRBD1 (6 bases). The V gene lost 4 bases and the J gene lost 2 bases, with 11 bases spanning the gap. The CDR3 sequence is 15 residues long. In germline, CDR1 is MNHEY, CDR2 SVGAGI. This CDR3 reads CASSCDRLNTGELFF. In DNA form, the CDR3 reads TGTGCCAGCAGTTGCGACAGGTTAAACACCGGGGAGCTGTTTTTT.

This clone showed up just once. The chain combines TRBV7-6 with TRBJ2-1; D is uncertain. Germline V gene sequence: CDR1 SGHVS, CDR2 FNYEAQ. Between the trimmed V and J ends, which lost 5 bases and 7 bases, there was a span of 12 bases. This CDR3 spans 13 amino acids. This CDR3 is CASSLRPWNEQFF. The DNA for the CDR3 is TGTGCCAGCAGCCTCCGTCCCTGGAATGAGCAGTTCTTC. Drawing the rest from reference TRBV7-6 and TRBJ2-1, the complete variable domain is GAGVSQSPRYKVTKRGQDVALRCDPISGHVSLYWYRQALGQGPEFLTYFNYEAQQDKSGLPNDRFSAERPEGSISTLTIQRTEQRDSAMYRCASSLRPWNEQFFGPGTRLTVL.

This chain links TRBV5-1 with TRBJ1-1, with D possibly matching TRBD1 (6 bases). CDR3 length: 16 residues. Germline CDR1 SGHRS, CDR2 YFSETQ. V was trimmed by 2 bases and J by 2 bases, leaving 16 bases between them. The CDR3 protein is CASSFGGAGGNTEAFF. The CDR3 DNA follows: TGCGCCAGCAGCTTCGGGGGCGCCGGAGGTAACACTGAAGCTTTCTTT.

The chain recombines TRBV28 with TRBJ2-1; 7 bases line up with TRBD1. After removal of 3 bases from V and 8 bases from J, the junction contained 7 bases not matched to a gene. Germline assignment: CDR1 MDHEN and CDR2 SYDVKM. This CDR3 has 14 amino acids. Written as DNA, the CDR3 is TGTGCCAGCAGTTTCGAGGGGGCGCGGGATGAGCAGTTCTTC. This encodes CASSFEGARDEQFF.

The CDR3 DNA sequence: TGTGCCAGTAGTATCGTATGGACAGGCCTCACCTACGAGCAGTACTTC. It yields the protein CASSIVWTGLTYEQYF. V is TRBV19 and J is TRBJ2-7; TRBD1 matches 7 bases. Per germline, CDR1 LNHDA and CDR2 SQIVND (reference sequence). This CDR3 has 16 residues. Germline trimming cut 3 bases from V and 2 bases from J; bases unmatched to any gene: 10.

The gene calls are TRBV5-6 and TRBJ2-5, with 10 bases matching TRBD1. The CDR3 has 18 residues. Germline values: CDR1 SGHDT, CDR2 YYEEEE. V dropped 0 bases and J dropped 5; count of bases not matched to a gene: 13. This CDR3 is CASSLGGTGVGTCETQYF. Written as DNA, the CDR3 is TGTGCCAGCAGCTTGGGAGGGACAGGGGTCGGGACGTGTGAGACCCAGTACTTC. The complete variable domain, with remaining parts taken from reference TRBV5-6 and TRBJ2-5, reads DAGVTQSPTHLIKTRGQQVTLRCSPKSGHDTVSWYQQALGQGPQFIFQYYEEEERQRGNFPDRFSGHQFPNYSSELNVNALLLGDSALYLCASSLGGTGVGTCETQYFGPGTRLLVL.

The V and J genes are TRBV11-2 and TRBJ2-7; possibly TRBD1 for D (5 bases). V was shortened by 3 bases and J by 4 bases, with 7 bases between the two germline ends. This CDR3 has 12 residues. CDR1 and CDR2 from the germline V gene are SGHAT and FQNNGV. The DNA of the CDR3 is TGTGCCAGCAGCTTTCCAGGGTACGAGCAGTACTTC. This encodes CASSFPGYEQYF.

The chain uses TRBV28 and TRBJ2-1; D is ambiguous. This CDR3 is built from 11 residues. Germline CDR1 and CDR2: MDHEN and SYDVKM. Trimming cost V 1 base and J 10 bases, with 5 bases left between them. The CDR3 nucleotides read TGTGCCAGCAGTTTATCTGTCGAGCAGTTCTTC. It codes for CASSLSVEQFF. Together with reference TRBV28 and TRBJ2-1, the CDR3 gives the full variable domain: DVKVTQSSRYLVKRTGEKVFLECVQDMDHENMFWYRQDPGLGLRLIYFSYDVKMKEKGDIPEGYSVSREKKERFSLILESASTNQTSMYLCASSLSVEQFFGPGTRLTVL.

J is TRBJ1-5 and V is TRBV28; 7 nucleotides align to TRBD1. J lost 0 bases, V lost 6 bases, and 14 bases had no gene match. Germline V gene data show CDR1 as MDHEN and CDR2 as SYDVKM. This CDR3 has 18 amino acids. The CDR3: CASSPGGDSPHSNQPQHF. CDR3 coding DNA: TGTGCCAGCAGCCCCGGGGGGGACAGCCCTCATAGCAATCAGCCCCAGCATTTT.

The gene calls are TRBV4-2 and TRBJ2-3; D not certain. Germline-derived CDR1 and CDR2 are LGHNA and YNFKEQ. The CDR3 has 14 amino acids. The V end was cut by 1 base, the J end by 6 bases, with 11 bases between. The CDR3 DNA reads TGTGCCAGCAGCCAAGGAGACACGCGGGATACGCAGTATTTT. Amino acid sequence: CASSQGDTRDTQYF.

The CDR3 region is CASSLVEGTDTQYF. As DNA, the CDR3 is TGTGCCAGCAGCTTAGTAGAGGGCACAGATACGCAGTATTTT. The chain employs TRBV7-2 and TRBJ2-3; D is unresolved. The CDR3 extends over 14 amino acids. CDR1 SGHTA and CDR2 FQGNSA come from the germline V gene. V gave up 1 base and J gave up 1 base, with 6 bases separating them.

The chain is built from TRBV4-1 and TRBJ2-1; D may correspond to TRBD1 or TRBD2 (7 bases each). V was clipped by 4 bases and J by 8 bases, with 18 bases between them. Per germline, CDR1 MGHRA and CDR2 YSYEKL. This CDR3 spans 15 amino acids. The CDR3 DNA is TGCGCCAGCAGCCCCCTCAGGGGGGGTTTCTATGAGCAGTTCTTC. The encoded protein is CASSPLRGGFYEQFF.

The chain joins TRBV4-3 to TRBJ1-2, with 8 bases identical to TRBD1. V lost 0 bases, J lost 3 bases, and 15 bases stayed unmatched. Looked up from germline, CDR1 is LGHNA and CDR2 is YSLEER. The CDR3 sequence is 19 residues long. This CDR3 reads CASSQDKRGQGLFYYGYTF. CDR3 in DNA: TGCGCCAGCAGCCAAGATAAACGAGGACAGGGCCTATTTTACTATGGCTACACCTTC.

Here the CDR3 DNA reads TGTGCCAGCAGCTTAGTAGTTTGGCCGCCCACAGATACGCAGTATTTT. As protein: CASSLVVWPPTDTQYF. V usage is TRBV7-2 and J usage is TRBJ2-3; D call uncertain. CDR3 length: 16 residues. Germline assignment: CDR1 SGHTA and CDR2 FQGNSA. V was cut by 1 base and J by 2 bases, with 13 bases left in between. Drawing the rest from reference TRBV7-2 and TRBJ2-3, the complete variable domain is GAGVSQSPSNKVTEKGKDVELRCDPISGHTALYWYRQSLGQGLEFLIYFQGNSAPDKSGLPSDRFSAERTGGSVSTLTIQRTQQEDSAVYLCASSLVVWPPTDTQYFGPGTRLTVL.

The CDR3 coding sequence is TGTGCCAGCAGCTTATTCACCGGGAACGGGGAGCTGTTTTTT. It translates to CASSLFTGNGELFF. The chain uses TRBV7-3 and TRBJ2-2, with D possibly matching TRBD2 (5 bases). Per the germline V gene, CDR1 is SGHTA and CDR2 is FQGTGA. CDR3 length: 14 amino acids. V lost 2 bases and J 7 bases, leaving 11 bases between the germline ends.

The V call is TRBV5-1, the J call TRBJ1-1; no definite D call. The CDR3 is made up of 12 amino acids. V lost 6 bases and J lost 6, with 12 bases in between. Germline-derived CDR1 and CDR2 are SGHRS and YFSETQ. CDR3 sequence (DNA): TGCGCCAGCACCGCCCCGGGCCCTGAAGCTTTCTTT. Translation gives CASTAPGPEAFF.

This chain uses TRBV25-1 with TRBJ2-6, with TRBD2 as a possible D gene (7 bases). Per the germline V gene, CDR1 is MGHDK and CDR2 is SYGVNS. The CDR3 has 16 residues. V shed 5 bases and J shed 1 base, with 12 bases lying between them. The CDR3 reads CASSPGEGSGANVLTF. The CDR3 coding sequence is TGTGCCAGCAGTCCAGGGGAGGGGTCTGGGGCCAACGTCCTGACTTTC. The full variable domain, rest sourced from reference TRBV25-1 and TRBJ2-6, is EADIYQTPRYLVIGTGKKITLECSQTMGHDKMYWYQQDPGMELHLIHYSYGVNSTEKGDLSSESTVSRIRTEHFPLTLESARPSHTSQYLCASSPGEGSGANVLTFGAGSRLTVL.

This clone was seen a handful of times. The chain combines TRBV2 with TRBJ1-5; D ambiguous. The CDR3 spans 15 residues. Trimming removed 0 bases from V and 5 bases from J, with 11 bases in between. Germline V gene lookup returns CDR1 SNHLY and CDR2 FYNNEI. CDR3 coding DNA: TGTGCCAGCAGTGAAGCGCTAAGACCCTATCAGCCCCAGCATTTT. Its protein product is CASSEALRPYQPQHF. Full variable domain (remainder filled in from reference TRBV2 and TRBJ1-5): EPEVTQTPSHQVTQMGQEVILRCVPISNHLYFYWYRQILGQKVEFLVSFYNNEISEKSEIFDDQFSVERPDGSNFTLKIRSTKLEDSAMYFCASSEALRPYQPQHFGDGTRLSIL.

The rearrangement uses TRBV11-3 and TRBJ1-3; D remains ambiguous. CDR3 size: 14 residues. CDR1 is SGHNT and CDR2 is YENEEA in the germline V gene. V was shortened by 5 bases and J by 4 bases, with 12 bases between the two germline ends. The CDR3 DNA reads as TGTGCCAGCAGCCCTGGGAGGGAAGGAAACACCATATATTTT. Amino acids: CASSPGREGNTIYF.

This clone appeared once. The chain carries TRBV6-1 and TRBJ2-7, with 7 bases matching TRBD1. Trimming removed 6 bases from V and 2 bases from J; junction bases left unmatched: 10. Germline V lookup: CDR1 MNHNS, CDR2 SASEGT. There are 15 residues in the CDR3. CDR3 region: CASRRGQAVPYEQYF. As DNA, the CDR3 is TGTGCCAGCAGACGAGGACAGGCTGTTCCCTACGAGCAGTACTTC.

This clone was counted once. The chain has TRBV5-6 and TRBJ2-7, with D perhaps matching TRBD1 or TRBD2 (5 bases each). Trimming took 0 bases from V and 3 from J, leaving 10 bases between them. This CDR3 comprises 14 residues. Per the germline V gene, CDR1 is SGHDT and CDR2 is YYEEEE. The CDR3 spells CASSLAGPGYEQYF. Written as DNA, the CDR3 is TGTGCCAGCAGCTTGGCGGGGCCTGGCTACGAGCAGTACTTC.

The rearrangement uses TRBV28 and TRBJ2-1; D not resolved. Trimming removed 6 bases at V and 7 bases at J, with 19 bases between. The CDR3 contains 15 residues. Germline CDR1 reads MDHEN; CDR2 reads SYDVKM. CDR3: CASSSYRSRPNEQFF. The CDR3 DNA sequence: TGTGCCAGCAGCTCCTACAGAAGTCGGCCGAATGAGCAGTTCTTC.